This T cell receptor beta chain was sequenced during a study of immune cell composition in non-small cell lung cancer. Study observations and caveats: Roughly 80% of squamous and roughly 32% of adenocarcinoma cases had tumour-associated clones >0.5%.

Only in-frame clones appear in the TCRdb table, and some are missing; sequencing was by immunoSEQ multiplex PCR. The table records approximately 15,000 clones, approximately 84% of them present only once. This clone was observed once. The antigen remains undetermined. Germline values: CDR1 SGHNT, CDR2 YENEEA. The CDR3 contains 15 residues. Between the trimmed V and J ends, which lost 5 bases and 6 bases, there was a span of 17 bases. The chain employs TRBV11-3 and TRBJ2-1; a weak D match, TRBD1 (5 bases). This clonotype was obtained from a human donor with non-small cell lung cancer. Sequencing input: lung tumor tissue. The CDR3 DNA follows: TGTGCCAGCAGCAGGCTAGGGGTAGTTGGCAATGAGCAGTTCTTC. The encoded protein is CASSRLGVVGNEQFF.